A single sample gave rise to the 25 T cell receptor beta chains below, sequenced in a study of blood T cell repertoires in COVID-19. TCRdb keeps only in-frame clones here, not all; method: immunoSEQ multiplex PCR. The table shows 130,000 to 150,000 clones, with around four fifths occurring only once. Source material: peripheral blood. Receptor source: a woman in her 40s with active or convalescent COVID-19.

The V and J genes are TRBV28 and TRBJ2-3; 11 positions match TRBD1. Germline values: CDR1 MDHEN, CDR2 SYDVKM. The CDR3 has 15 residues. V lost 2 bases and J lost 7; bases outside the gene matches: 5. CDR3 amino acids: CASSLVGTGGHTQYF. The CDR3 DNA follows: TGTGCCAGCAGTTTAGTAGGGACAGGGGGACATACGCAGTATTTT. Filled out from reference TRBV28 and TRBJ2-3, the complete variable domain reads DVKVTQSSRYLVKRTGEKVFLECVQDMDHENMFWYRQDPGLGLRLIYFSYDVKMKEKGDIPEGYSVSREKKERFSLILESASTNQTSMYLCASSLVGTGGHTQYFGPGTRLTVL.

This chain joins TRBV7-2 and TRBJ1-2, with 11 bases aligning to TRBD1. The CDR3 is 14 residues long. Germline V gene sequence: CDR1 SGHTA, CDR2 FQGNSA. The ends lost 4 bases at V and 6 bases at J; junction bases unmatched: 4. In DNA, the CDR3 is TGTGCCAGCAGCTCGGGACAGGGGGAGGATGGCTACACCTTC. Translation: CASSSGQGEDGYTF.

V and J are TRBV6-5 and TRBJ1-6, with unresolved D. The CDR3 is 13 amino acids. V was clipped by 6 bases and J by 8 bases, with 11 bases between them. Germline CDR1 is MNHEY and CDR2 is SVGAGI. CDR3 loop: CASSEGGHSPLHF. As DNA, the CDR3 is TGTGCCAGCAGCGAGGGTGGGCATTCACCCCTCCACTTT.

The chain recombines TRBV2 with TRBJ1-1; weak D call: TRBD1 (5 bases). V lost 3 bases to trimming and J lost 7 bases, with 6 bases between them. The CDR3 has 11 amino acids. The germline V gene encodes CDR1 SNHLY and CDR2 FYNNEI. This chain's CDR3 is CASSDQGEAFF. The CDR3 DNA reads as TGTGCCAGCAGTGATCAGGGTGAAGCTTTCTTT.

This clone came up once. The chain joins TRBV28 to TRBJ2-1, with D uncertain. The CDR3 is made up of 11 amino acids. The germline V gene has CDR1 MDHEN and CDR2 SYDVKM. Trimming removed 5 bases from V and 9 bases from J, with 8 bases in between. The CDR3 sequence: CASSVVFEQFF. CDR3 nucleotides: TGTGCCAGCAGTGTCGTATTTGAGCAGTTCTTC.

The chain is built from TRBV28 and TRBJ1-4; D is possibly TRBD1 (5 bases). Germline CDR1 reads MDHEN; CDR2 reads SYDVKM. Trimming took off 6 bases at V and 8 bases at J, with 19 bases between the two ends. The CDR3 is made up of 15 amino acids. The chain's CDR3 is CASSSSRVPTEKLFF. In nucleotides, the CDR3 is TGTGCCAGCAGCTCATCCAGGGTCCCCACCGAAAAACTGTTTTTT.

J is TRBJ2-7 and V is TRBV19; D is possibly TRBD1 (5 bases). Germline V gene data show CDR1 as LNHDA and CDR2 as SQIVND (reference sequence). This CDR3 spans 13 amino acids. With 5 bases removed from V and 0 bases from J, the gap between germline ends came to 8 bases. CDR3 DNA sequence: TGTGCCAGTAGTGTGACAGCCTCCTACGAGCAGTACTTC. This sequence encodes CASSVTASYEQYF.

Only one count was recorded for this clone. V gene TRBV18 combines with J gene TRBJ2-1; 8 bases fit TRBD2. The germline V gene encodes CDR1 KGHSH and CDR2 LQKENI. J gave up 3 bases and V 5 bases, and 3 bases lay outside the gene matches. The CDR3 is made up of 14 amino acids. The chain's CDR3 is CASSSGSIYNEQFF. CDR3 nucleotides: TGTGCCAGCTCAAGCGGGAGTATCTACAATGAGCAGTTCTTC.

The CDR3 nucleotides read TGTGCTAGTGGAGCGACAGGGGGTGAAGCTTTCTTT. This codes for CASGATGGEAFF. V usage is TRBV12-5 and J usage is TRBJ1-1, with 9 bases fitting TRBD1. In germline, CDR1 is LGHNT, CDR2 FRNRAP. With 6 bases clipped from V and 7 bases from J, the junction kept 3 bases outside the gene matches. The CDR3 is 12 residues long.

The rearrangement uses TRBV28 and TRBJ2-5; perhaps TRBD2 as D (5 bases). CDR3 size: 12 residues. V dropped 4 bases and J dropped 5 bases, with 8 bases sitting between them. The germline V gene has CDR1 MDHEN and CDR2 SYDVKM. The CDR3 region has the DNA TGTGCCAGCAGTTCCGGGGTTGAGACCCAGTACTTC. It yields the protein CASSSGVETQYF.

This rearrangement joins TRBV27 to TRBJ1-5, with D tentatively TRBD1 (6 bases). Deletions cut 10 bases from V and 9 bases from J, with 13 bases between. Germline loops: CDR1 MNHEY, CDR2 SMNVEV (reference sequence). This CDR3 contains 11 residues. The CDR3 loop reads CATGGGGPQHF. The CDR3 nucleotides are TGTGCCACGGGGGGGGGCGGGCCCCAGCATTTT.

The rearrangement links TRBV19 to TRBJ1-1; D unclear. The germline CDR1 and CDR2 sequences are LNHDA and SQIVND (reference sequence). Trimming pared 2 bases from V and 10 bases from J, leaving 20 bases between. The CDR3 length is 15 residues. CDR3 nucleotides: TGTGCCAGTAGTATAAAACCGGGAGTCGGGTACGTAGCTTTCTTT. Residues: CASSIKPGVGYVAFF.

This clone was detected many times. The chain carries TRBV6-1 and TRBJ2-7; 7 bases align to TRBD2. V shed 0 bases, J shed 0 bases, and the junction held 2 bases outside the gene matches. Germline CDR1 is MNHNS and CDR2 is SASEGT. This CDR3 is built from 15 residues. In DNA form, the CDR3 reads TGTGCCAGCAGTGAAGCGGGCGGGAGCTCCTACGAGCAGTACTTC. This encodes CASSEAGGSSYEQYF.

V and J are TRBV12-3 or TRBV12-4 and TRBJ1-5; 7 bases fit TRBD1. V gave up 6 bases and J gave up 7 bases; unmatched junction bases: 6. This CDR3 has 13 amino acids. The CDR3 region is CASRSTGAQPQHF. The CDR3 nucleotides are TGTGCCAGCAGAAGTACAGGGGCCCAGCCCCAGCATTTT.

The V and J genes are TRBV2 and TRBJ1-2; TRBD1 aligns across 8 bases. This CDR3 has 14 amino acids. The J segment lost 7 bases and the V segment lost 2 bases, leaving 6 bases of the junction unmatched. Germline V gene sequence: CDR1 SNHLY, CDR2 FYNNEI. The CDR3 here is CASSENKQGGGYTF. The CDR3 DNA follows: TGTGCCAGCAGTGAAAATAAACAGGGGGGTGGCTACACCTTC.

This chain connects TRBV7-9 to TRBJ2-6; 8 bases map to TRBD1. Germline loops: CDR1 SEHNR, CDR2 FQNEAQ (reference sequence). Germline trimming cut 3 bases from V and 5 bases from J; bases unmatched to any gene: 6. CDR3 length: 16 amino acids. The CDR3 protein is CASSFWTGIRANVLTF. CDR3 sequence (DNA): TGTGCCAGCAGCTTCTGGACAGGGATCCGGGCCAACGTCCTGACTTTC.

The V call is TRBV6-2 or TRBV6-3, the J call TRBJ1-5, with D possibly TRBD1 on 6 matching bases. Trimming shortened V by 6 bases and J by 2 bases, and 17 bases separated the two germline ends. The CDR3 totals 16 residues. Germline V gene sequence: CDR1 MNHEY, CDR2 SVGEGT. CDR3 DNA: TGTGCCAGCAGCTTTCCAACAGGGTCCGGCAATCAGCCCCAGCATTTT. It translates to CASSFPTGSGNQPQHF.

The chain carries TRBV11-2 and TRBJ1-1; D ambiguous. This CDR3 is 14 amino acids long. Germline values: CDR1 SGHAT, CDR2 FQNNGV. Between the trimmed V and J ends, which lost 7 bases and 1 base, there was a span of 13 bases. This CDR3 is CASTPFIQNTEAFF. CDR3 coding DNA: TGTGCCAGCACCCCCTTCATACAGAACACTGAAGCTTTCTTT.

CDR3 sequence: CASSFTLDSSSYNEQFF. The CDR3 coding sequence is TGTGCCAGCAGCTTTACATTGGACAGCAGCTCCTACAATGAGCAGTTCTTC. The chain carries TRBV11-2 and TRBJ2-1; tentative D call: TRBD1 (6 bases). CDR3 length: 17 residues. With 3 bases removed from V and 0 bases from J, the gap between germline ends came to 15 bases. Germline lookup yields CDR1 SGHAT and CDR2 FQNNGV.

V usage is TRBV7-2 and J usage is TRBJ1-2; D is unclear. Trimming removed 7 bases at V and 6 bases at J, with 18 bases between. CDR3 length: 14 amino acids. Looked up from germline, CDR1 is SGHTA and CDR2 is FQGNSA. The CDR3 bases are TGTGCCAGCACTACCCCGGGGTCCCTGAATGGCTACACCTTC. This codes for CASTTPGSLNGYTF.

This CDR3 is CASSIGTSNYNEQFF. In DNA, the CDR3 is TGTGCCAGTAGTATTGGGACTAGCAACTACAATGAGCAGTTCTTC. The chain carries TRBV19 and TRBJ2-1, with TRBD2 identical over 9 bases. V trimming: 3 bases; J trimming: 3 bases; junction bases outside the gene matches: 3. The CDR3 sequence is 15 residues long. Germline V gene lookup returns CDR1 LNHDA and CDR2 SQIVND (reference sequence).

The chain links TRBV10-3 to TRBJ2-4; 7 nucleotides match TRBD1. This CDR3 region has 16 residues. Germline V gives CDR1 ENHRY, CDR2 SYGVKD. The J segment lost 4 bases and the V segment lost 0 bases, leaving 6 bases of the junction unmatched. CDR3 coding DNA: TGTGCCATCAGTGAGTCGACGACGGGACAGAAAAACATTCAGTACTTC. This translates into CAISESTTGQKNIQYF.

The chain is built from TRBV9 and TRBJ1-1; unclear D gene. The CDR3 length is 15 residues. Germline lookup yields CDR1 SGDLS and CDR2 YYNGEE. The V and J ends lost 4 bases and 0 bases respectively, with 13 bases between them. CDR3 bases: TGTGCCAGCAGCTCAGGCCGTGTGGTGAACACTGAAGCTTTCTTT. Its protein product is CASSSGRVVNTEAFF.

This CDR3 reads CASSLPDRNYGYTF. The CDR3 DNA reads as TGTGCCAGCAGTTTACCCGACAGGAATTATGGCTACACCTTC. This chain joins TRBV28 and TRBJ1-2; perhaps TRBD1 as D (6 bases). This CDR3 contains 14 residues. Per the germline V gene, CDR1 is MDHEN and CDR2 is SYDVKM. With 2 bases removed from V and 5 bases from J, the gap between germline ends came to 12 bases.

The rearrangement joins TRBV9 to TRBJ1-5; the D gene is possibly TRBD1 (6 bases). V lost 0 bases and J lost 6, with 16 bases in between. This CDR3 has 16 residues. Germline V gene lookup returns CDR1 SGDLS and CDR2 YYNGEE. The CDR3 spells CASSVGSNRDGQPQHF. The CDR3 DNA follows: TGTGCCAGCAGCGTAGGTTCCAACAGGGATGGTCAGCCCCAGCATTTT.